This T cell receptor (beta chain) was obtained from a study of brain metastases from non-small cell lung cancer. Germline lookup yields CDR1 SGHRS and CDR2 YFSETQ. V lost 5 bases to trimming and J lost 2 bases; unmatched junction nucleotides: 4. CDR3 length equals 15 residues. Sequencing was performed with immunoSEQ multiplex PCR; in TCRdb, only in-frame clones are kept and a portion is missing. Counted here are around 4,800 clones, about 83% occurring once; the ten biggest clones make up under 6.5%. A word on this clone: Its antigen is currently unknown.

Study-wide results and caveats: Paired brain metastases and primary tumors largely shared TCR repertoires. Compared with their matched primary tumors, roughly 60% of brain metastases showed expanded T-cell clones.

The sequencing input was primary lung tumor tissue. The TCR comes from a donor at least 40 years old with non-small cell lung cancer. The chain recombines TRBV5-1 with TRBJ2-2; 9 nucleotides line up with TRBD1. The CDR3 spells CASSFTGGNTGELFF. CDR3 coding DNA: TGCGCCAGCAGTTTTACAGGGGGCAACACCGGGGAGCTGTTTTTT.